The 14 T cell receptor beta chains listed next were all sequenced from one sample in a study of T cell responses to AZD1222 COVID-19 vaccine. Profiled with immunoSEQ multiplex PCR; TCRdb holds only in-frame clones, not every one. This table has some 130,000 clones, 85% to 95% appearing once. This specimen consisted of peripheral blood, obtained 28 days after the second AZD1222 dose. The receptors were gathered from an adult who received the AZD1222 COVID-19 vaccine.

V and J are TRBV2 and TRBJ1-2; the match to TRBD1 covers 8 bases. This CDR3 has 14 residues. V gave up 7 bases and J gave up 3 bases; unmatched junction bases: 7. The germline V gene encodes CDR1 SNHLY and CDR2 FYNNEI. The CDR3 bases are TGTGCCAGCAACGAACAGGGGGTCTACTATGGCTACACCTTC. It yields the protein CASNEQGVYYGYTF. Filled out from reference TRBV2 and TRBJ1-2, the complete variable domain reads EPEVTQTPSHQVTQMGQEVILRCVPISNHLYFYWYRQILGQKVEFLVSFYNNEISEKSEIFDDQFSVERPDGSNFTLKIRSTKLEDSAMYFCASNEQGVYYGYTFGSGTRLTVV.

The chain recombines TRBV6-5 with TRBJ1-3; D gene unclear. Looked up from germline, CDR1 is MNHEY and CDR2 is SVGAGI. V was clipped by 0 bases and J by 1 base, with 7 bases between them. The CDR3 spans 15 residues. The CDR3 here is CASSYSEGSGNTIYF. The CDR3 DNA reads TGTGCCAGCAGTTACTCGGAGGGATCTGGAAACACCATATATTTT.

This clone has a handful of counts. V and J are TRBV5-5 and TRBJ2-7; 13 bases line up with TRBD2. The V gene's germline CDR1 is SGHKS and CDR2 YYEKEE (reference sequence). The V segment lost 4 bases and the J segment 0 bases; nucleotides outside the gene matches: 10. The length of the CDR3 is 18 residues. Here the CDR3 reads CASSRDAGLAGLSYEQYF. The CDR3 DNA is TGTGCCAGCAGCCGGGACGCGGGACTAGCGGGACTCTCCTACGAGCAGTACTTC.

The chain combines TRBV5-1 with TRBJ2-5; 10 positions agree with TRBD2. CDR1 SGHRS and CDR2 YFSETQ come from the germline V gene. This CDR3 is built from 15 residues. Unmatched junction bases numbered 6, after V lost 2 bases and J lost 5 bases. The CDR3 loop reads CASSFGTSVSETQYF. CDR3 nucleotide sequence: TGCGCCAGCAGCTTCGGGACTAGCGTCTCGGAGACCCAGTACTTC.

This clone was recorded only once. The J gene is TRBJ1-2, the V gene TRBV29-1, with TRBD1 as a possible D gene (5 bases). This CDR3 contains 12 residues. V was trimmed by 4 bases and J by 2 bases, leaving 8 bases between them. The germline V gene encodes CDR1 SQVTM and CDR2 ANQGSEA. DNA of the CDR3: TGCAGCGTTGGGGACGAGAACTATGGCTACACCTTC. Protein sequence: CSVGDENYGYTF. Complete variable domain (other parts from reference TRBV29-1 and TRBJ1-2): SAVISQKPSRDICQRGTSLTIQCQVDSQVTMMFWYRQQPGQSLTLIATANQGSEATYESGFVIDKFPISRPNLTFSTLTVSNMSPEDSSIYLCSVGDENYGYTFGSGTRLTVV.

The CDR3 is CASSSGTSYNEQFF. The CDR3 coding sequence is TGTGCCAGCAGCAGCGGGACCTCCTACAATGAGCAGTTCTTC. The chain recombines TRBV5-4 with TRBJ2-1; 7 positions agree with TRBD2. Per the germline V gene, CDR1 is SGHNT and CDR2 is YYREEE (reference sequence). The CDR3 extends over 14 amino acids. V was clipped by 4 bases and J by 0 bases; unmatched bases: 1.

V and J are TRBV9 and TRBJ1-2; D gene ambiguous. CDR3 length equals 14 residues. V was shortened by 0 bases and J by 7 bases, with 13 bases between the two germline ends. CDR1 and CDR2 from the germline V gene are SGDLS and YYNGEE. The CDR3 nucleotides are TGTGCCAGCAGCGTAGGAGTCGCCGATTCTGGCTACACCTTC. The encoded protein is CASSVGVADSGYTF.

The chain employs TRBV9 and TRBJ2-6, with D uncertain. V shed 8 bases and J shed 0 bases, with 12 bases lying between them. CDR1 is SGDLS and CDR2 is YYNGEE in the germline V gene. The CDR3 is 15 amino acids. The CDR3 sequence: CASTSFHSGANVLTF. The CDR3 region has the DNA TGTGCCAGTACCTCCTTCCACTCTGGGGCCAACGTCCTGACTTTC.

CDR3: CASSATGGKGNQPQHF. CDR3 in DNA: TGTGCCAGCAGCGCTACAGGGGGCAAGGGCAATCAGCCCCAGCATTTT. V usage is TRBV3-1 (or the pseudogene TRBV3-2) and J usage is TRBJ1-5; TRBD1 matches 9 bases. Germline V gives CDR1 LGHDT, CDR2 YNNKEL (reference sequence). Trimming removed 5 bases from V and 2 bases from J; junction bases left unmatched: 7. The CDR3 contains 16 residues.

The V gene is TRBV28, the J gene TRBJ2-7, with a weak D call TRBD1 (5 bases). Germline V gene data show CDR1 as MDHEN and CDR2 as SYDVKM. The V end was cut by 7 bases, the J end by 2 bases, with 6 bases between. The CDR3 totals 11 residues. In nucleotides, the CDR3 is TGTGCCAGCACAGGGACCTACGAGCAGTACTTC. It is translated as CASTGTYEQYF.

This chain connects TRBV7-3 to TRBJ1-1; TRBD1 matches 8 bases. CDR3 size: 14 residues. V gave up 3 bases and J gave up 1 base; unmatched junction bases: 1. CDR1 is SGHTA and CDR2 is FQGTGA in the germline V gene. The CDR3: CASSFGTGNTEAFF. The CDR3 coding sequence is TGTGCCAGCAGCTTTGGGACAGGGAACACTGAAGCTTTCTTT.

V gene TRBV5-8 combines with J gene TRBJ1-5; 9 bases agree with TRBD1. Germline CDR1 is SGHTS and CDR2 is YDEGEE. The CDR3 is made up of 15 amino acids. V shed 2 bases and J 2 bases; nucleotides not matched to a gene: 2. In nucleotides, the CDR3 is TGTGCCAGCAGCTTCAGGACAGGGGGCAATCAGCCCCAGCATTTT. The encoded protein is CASSFRTGGNQPQHF.

The gene calls are TRBV28 and TRBJ1-1, with D tentatively TRBD1 (5 bases). The V and J ends lost 6 bases and 2 bases respectively, with 10 bases between them. Germline CDR1 reads MDHEN; CDR2 reads SYDVKM. The length of the CDR3 is 13 residues. The CDR3 loop reads CASREGTNTEAFF. In DNA form, the CDR3 reads TGTGCCAGCAGGGAGGGGACTAACACTGAAGCTTTCTTT. The entire variable domain, with the rest obtained from reference TRBV28 and TRBJ1-1, is as follows: DVKVTQSSRYLVKRTGEKVFLECVQDMDHENMFWYRQDPGLGLRLIYFSYDVKMKEKGDIPEGYSVSREKKERFSLILESASTNQTSMYLCASREGTNTEAFFGQGTRLTVV.

The V and J genes are TRBV27 and TRBJ2-7; D remains unclear. The CDR3 totals 15 residues. The V and J ends lost 2 bases and 2 bases respectively, with 13 bases between them. The germline gives CDR1 MNHEY, CDR2 SMNVEV (reference sequence). The CDR3 DNA reads as TGTGCCAGCAGTTTACGCCCACCAGCTCCCTACGAGCAGTACTTC. It translates to CASSLRPPAPYEQYF.